This is a list of T cell receptor beta chains from one sample in a study of T cell changes during pregnancy in multiple sclerosis. This table comes from immunoSEQ multiplex PCR, and its TCRdb copy is limited to in-frame clones, with some not included. The sample contains about 12,000 clones, over 90% of which appear only once. The sample consisted of CD4+ T cells from peripheral blood mononuclear cells, taken before pregnancy. The source of these receptors is a female donor with multiple sclerosis, enrolled in a pregnancy study. The CDR3 runs from the conserved cysteine through the conserved F or W. Fields, in order: D gene, clone size, J gene, CDR3 length, V gene, CDR3 protein, CDR3 DNA. D genes are given only for firm matches. The size field is filled for only some rows; it gives once, few, many or a size class.

TRBD2 | . | TRBJ2-5 | 16 | TRBV18 | CASSPIAGGTQETQYF | TGTGCCAGCTCCCCTATAGCGGGGGGGACCCAAGAGACCCAGTACTTC
. | . | TRBJ1-6 | 14 | TRBV5-5 | CASSLGTRDSPLHF | TGTGCCAGCAGCTTGGGGACACGGGATTCACCCCTCCACTTT
. | . | TRBJ1-3 | 17 | TRBV19 | CASSTLLRAGAGNTIYF | TGTGCCAGTAGTACCCTCCTCAGGGCGGGGGCTGGAAACACCATATATTTT
TRBD2 | . | TRBJ2-1 | 14 | TRBV11-2 | CASSRGGPINEQFF | TGTGCCAGCAGCCGCGGGGGGCCAATCAATGAGCAGTTCTTC
. | . | TRBJ1-2 | 15 | TRBV5-1 | CASSLGAGRTDGYTF | TGCGCCAGCAGCTTGGGAGCAGGGCGTACGGATGGCTACACCTTC
. | once | TRBJ1-1 | 12 | TRBV19 | CASSSRLVEAFF | TGTGCCAGTAGTAGCAGGTTGGTTGAAGCTTTCTTT
. | . | TRBJ1-4 | 17 | TRBV7-8 | CASRLGRTPTTNEKLFF | TGTGCCAGCAGGCTTGGACGGACACCAACAACTAATGAAAAACTGTTTTTT
. | . | TRBJ2-1 | 12 | TRBV6-5 | CATRGAGNEQFF | TGTGCCACTCGGGGGGCCGGGAATGAGCAGTTCTTC
. | . | TRBJ2-6 | 16 | TRBV14 | CASSGPRRSGANVLTF | TGTGCCAGCAGCGGTCCGAGGCGCTCTGGGGCCAACGTCCTGACTTTC
. | . | TRBJ1-6 | 12 | TRBV30 | CAWSPTGSPLHF | TGTGCCTGGAGTCCAACTGGTTCACCCCTCCACTTT
TRBD1 | . | TRBJ1-5 | 18 | TRBV4-2 | CASSQDLVRDRVTQPQHF | TGTGCCAGCAGCCAAGATCTAGTTAGGGACAGGGTCACTCAGCCCCAGCATTTT
. | . | TRBJ1-2 | 11 | TRBV5-6 | CASSYDNGYTF | TGTGCCAGCAGTTACGACAATGGCTACACCTTC
. | . | TRBJ1-1 | 14 | TRBV19 | CASSFIPSNTEAFF | TGTGCCAGTTCGTTTATCCCTTCGAACACTGAAGCTTTCTTT
. | . | TRBJ2-7 | 14 | TRBV7-8 | CASSRPTETYEQYF | TGTGCCAGCAGCCGGCCGACAGAAACCTACGAGCAGTACTTC
TRBD1 | . | TRBJ1-2 | 15 | TRBV18 | CASSPMGQEPYGYTF | TGTGCCAGCTCACCAATGGGACAGGAACCCTATGGCTACACCTTC
. | . | TRBJ2-7 | 14 | TRBV9 | CASSVGTGAYEQYF | TGTGCCAGCAGCGTCGGGACTGGGGCCTACGAGCAGTACTTC
. | once | TRBJ1-1 | 14 | TRBV6-4 | CASRRTVSNTEAFF | TGTGCCAGCAGGCGGACAGTATCGAACACTGAAGCTTTCTTT
TRBD1 | . | TRBJ1-4 | 14 | TRBV5-4 | CASSPDRENEKLFF | TGTGCCAGCAGCCCGGACAGGGAAAATGAAAAACTGTTTTTT
. | . | TRBJ1-6 | 14 | TRBV7-9 | CASSLPGLNSPLHF | TGTGCCAGCAGCTTACCAGGCCTTAATTCACCCCTCCACTTT
TRBD2 | . | TRBJ2-1 | 11 | TRBV27 | CASTRGAEQFF | TGTGCCAGTACGCGGGGGGCTGAGCAGTTCTTC